A selection of T cell receptor beta chains follows, all from one sample in a study of graft-versus-host responses after intestinal transplantation. No cognate antigen is known for these TCRs. Assay used: immunoSEQ multiplex PCR; TCRdb lists only in-frame clones, some missing. The data contain some 130,000 clones, about 92% of them singletons. The sequencing here drew on unstimulated CD4+ T cells sorted from spleen or lymph node cells, taken before intestinal transplant. Source of these receptors: a human donor who received an intestinal transplant. Both conserved end residues are part of each CDR3. The D gene is left open where the match is weak. The listing skips clone size in some rows; elsewhere it reads once, few, many or a size class.

J	size	V	D	DNA	CDR3
TRBJ1-5	.	TRBV5-1	.	TGCGCCAGCAGCTTAGGACAGCCCAATCAGCCCCAGCATTTT	CASSLGQPNQPQHF
TRBJ1-1	.	TRBV11-2	TRBD1	TGTGCCAGCAGCTTACGAGGACAGGGGAACACTGAAGCTTTCTTT	CASSLRGQGNTEAFF
TRBJ1-4	.	TRBV11-2	TRBD1	TGTGCCAGCAGCTCGGACAGGGGGCGCGAAAAACTGTTTTTT	CASSSDRGREKLFF
TRBJ1-2	.	TRBV10-1	TRBD1	TGCGCCAGCAGTGAGGGACAGGGAGAGTTTTATGGCTACACCTTC	CASSEGQGEFYGYTF
TRBJ2-3	.	TRBV9	.	TGTGCCAGCAGCGTAGAGGTGGGGGCCGTCGCAGATACGCAGTATTTT	CASSVEVGAVADTQYF
TRBJ1-5	.	TRBV2	TRBD1	TGTGCCAGCAGTGGGGACAGGGGCAATCAGCCCCAGCATTTT	CASSGDRGNQPQHF
TRBJ2-5	.	TRBV7-9	TRBD2	TGTGCCAGCAGCTCCCCTAGCGGGCAAGAGACCCAGTACTTC	CASSSPSGQETQYF
TRBJ2-3	.	TRBV11-3	TRBD2	TGTGCCAGCAGCCTATTAGCGGGGGGGCCGTCAGATACGCAGTATTTT	CASSLLAGGPSDTQYF
TRBJ2-1	.	TRBV9	.	TGTGCCAGCAGCGTAGGCGGGTATGACAATGAGCAGTTCTTC	CASSVGGYDNEQFF
TRBJ1-3	once	TRBV9	.	TGTGCCAGCAGCGTAGACAGGTTAAGCTCTGGAAACACCATATATTTT	CASSVDRLSSGNTIYF
TRBJ2-2	.	TRBV7-9	TRBD1	TGTGCCAGCAGCCCAACAGGGGGTAACACCGGGGAGCTGTTTTTT	CASSPTGGNTGELFF
TRBJ1-2	.	TRBV30	TRBD1	TGTGCCTGGAGGGTTGACAGGGGGGATGGCTACACCTTC	CAWRVDRGDGYTF
TRBJ2-1	.	TRBV5-4	TRBD2	TGTGCCAGCAGCTTGGTCGGAGGCGGGGGGGCGTCTAGTTTCTATGAGCAGTTCTTC	CASSLVGGGGASSFYEQFF
TRBJ2-7	.	TRBV4-1	.	TGCGCCAGCAGCCAAGATGGGATGGGGCAGTACTTC	CASSQDGMGQYF
TRBJ1-4	.	TRBV19	TRBD1	TGTGCCAGTACCACGACAGGGGGCCCAATTAATGAAAAACTGTTTTTT	CASTTTGGPINEKLFF
TRBJ1-4	.	TRBV7-9	.	TGTGCCAGCAGCTTAGAAAGTGAAAAACTGTTTTTT	CASSLESEKLFF
TRBJ1-2	.	TRBV11-2	TRBD1	TGTGCCAGCAGCACCCGACAGGGTAACCCATATGGCTACACCTTC	CASSTRQGNPYGYTF
TRBJ2-7	.	TRBV19	.	TGTGCCAGTAGTCCCATGGATAGCGGATTCTCCTACGAGCAGTACTTC	CASSPMDSGFSYEQYF
TRBJ1-1	.	TRBV5-1	.	TGCGCCAGCAGCCCGGACCGGGACACTCTCACTGAAGCTTTCTTT	CASSPDRDTLTEAFF
TRBJ2-3	.	TRBV14	.	TGTGCCAGCAGCCTCGGGACCCTCACAGATACGCAGTATTTT	CASSLGTLTDTQYF